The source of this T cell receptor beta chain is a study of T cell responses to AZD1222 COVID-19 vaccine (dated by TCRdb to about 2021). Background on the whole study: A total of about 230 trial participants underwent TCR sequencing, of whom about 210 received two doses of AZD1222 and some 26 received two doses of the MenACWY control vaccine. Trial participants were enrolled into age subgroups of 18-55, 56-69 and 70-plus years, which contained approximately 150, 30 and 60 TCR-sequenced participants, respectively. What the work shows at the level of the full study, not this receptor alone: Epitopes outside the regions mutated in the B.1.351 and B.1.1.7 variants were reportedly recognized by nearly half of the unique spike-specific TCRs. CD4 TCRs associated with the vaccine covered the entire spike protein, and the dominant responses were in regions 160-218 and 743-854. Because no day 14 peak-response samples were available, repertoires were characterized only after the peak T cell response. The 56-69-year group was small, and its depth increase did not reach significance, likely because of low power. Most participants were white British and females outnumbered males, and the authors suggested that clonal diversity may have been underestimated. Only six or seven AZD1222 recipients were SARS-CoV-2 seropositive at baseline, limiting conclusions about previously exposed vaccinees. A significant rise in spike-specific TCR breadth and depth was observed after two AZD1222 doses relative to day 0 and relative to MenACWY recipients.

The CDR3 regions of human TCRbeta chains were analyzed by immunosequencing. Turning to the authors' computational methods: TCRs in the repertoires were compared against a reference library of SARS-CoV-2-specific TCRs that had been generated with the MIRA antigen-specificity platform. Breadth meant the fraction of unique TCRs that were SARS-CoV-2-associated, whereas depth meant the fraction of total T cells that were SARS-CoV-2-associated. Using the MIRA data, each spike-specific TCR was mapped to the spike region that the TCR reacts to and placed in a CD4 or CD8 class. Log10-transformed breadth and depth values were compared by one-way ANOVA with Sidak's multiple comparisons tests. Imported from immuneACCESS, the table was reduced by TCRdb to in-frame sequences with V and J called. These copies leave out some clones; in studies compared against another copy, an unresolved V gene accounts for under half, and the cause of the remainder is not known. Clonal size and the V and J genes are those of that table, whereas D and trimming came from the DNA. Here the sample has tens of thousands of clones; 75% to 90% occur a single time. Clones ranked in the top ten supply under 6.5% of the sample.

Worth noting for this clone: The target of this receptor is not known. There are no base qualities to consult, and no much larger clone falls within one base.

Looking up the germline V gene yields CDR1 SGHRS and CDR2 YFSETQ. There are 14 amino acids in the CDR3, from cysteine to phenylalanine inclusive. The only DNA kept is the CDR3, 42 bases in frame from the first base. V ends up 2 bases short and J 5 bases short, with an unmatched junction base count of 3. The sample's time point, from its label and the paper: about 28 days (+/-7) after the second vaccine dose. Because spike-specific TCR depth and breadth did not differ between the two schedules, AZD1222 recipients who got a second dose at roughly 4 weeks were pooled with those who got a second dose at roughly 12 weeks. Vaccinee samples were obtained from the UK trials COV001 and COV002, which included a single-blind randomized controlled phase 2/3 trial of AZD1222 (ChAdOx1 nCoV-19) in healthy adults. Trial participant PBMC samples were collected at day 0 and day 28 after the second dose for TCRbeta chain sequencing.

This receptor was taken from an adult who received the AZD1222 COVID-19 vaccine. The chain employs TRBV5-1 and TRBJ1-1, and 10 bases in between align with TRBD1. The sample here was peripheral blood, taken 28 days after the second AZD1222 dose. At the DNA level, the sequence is TGCGCCAGCAGCTTCGACAGGGGGCTTACTGAAGCTTTCTTT. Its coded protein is CASSFDRGLTEAFF.